This T cell receptor (beta chain) was sequenced during a study of CD8+CD57+ T cells in acquired aplastic anemia. Background on the study: Each DNA sample taken from sorted CD4+ and CD8+ cells came to about 3.2 ug on average.

It was patients with CD8+CD57+ cell expansion by flow cytometry who were chosen for sequencing. Each patient gave a blood sample that was collected before any therapy had been received. Genomic DNA served as template for TCR beta VDJ and CDR3 profiling. TCRdb itself ran the reads through MiXCR, one entry per CDR3 protein. This sample has more than 150,000 distinct CDR3 sequences, with 48% found just once. Turning to this clonotype: As yet, its antigen is unknown.

The CDR3 runs 12 residues. Germline trimming cut 7 bases from V and 10 bases from J; bases unmatched to any gene: 6. Germline-derived CDR1 and CDR2 are KGHDR and SFDVKD. Study-wide points: Patients had about 31 CD8+ CDR3 sequences in common with controls (the shared set).

This TCR was sampled from a human donor with aplastic anemia. Specimen: sorted CD4+, CD8+, or CD8+CD57+ T cells (not recorded which) from PBMCs. The chain links TRBV24-1 to TRBJ2-1; 7 bases fit TRBD2. CDR3 bases: TGTGCCACCAGGGGGAGGGGTTCCGAGCAGTTCTTC. Translating gives CATRGRGSEQFF.